This entry lists 22 T cell receptor beta chains sequenced from one sample in a study of OX40 agonist ivuxolimab in advanced cancers. Libraries were prepared by immunoSEQ multiplex PCR; TCRdb keeps only in-frame clonotypes and omits some of them. The profile shows 67,000 or so clones, approximately 90% of them singletons. The sequenced sample was CD4+ or CD8+ T cells sorted from blood, obtained in a trial of the OX40 agonist ivuxolimab. The receptors come from an adult with an advanced solid tumor such as melanoma, head and neck, liver or kidney cancer.

The chain employs TRBV4-1 and TRBJ2-2, with TRBD1 matching over 10 bases. The CDR3 contains 18 residues. The trim removed 0 bases at V and 6 bases at J, leaving 10 bases unmatched. Germline loops: CDR1 MGHRA, CDR2 YSYEKL. CDR3 in DNA: TGCGCCAGCAGCCAAGATCTACCCGGGACAGGGGTTGCCGGGGAGCTGTTTTTT. Protein: CASSQDLPGTGVAGELFF.

This chain uses TRBV5-1 with TRBJ1-3; D gene unclear. The CDR3 sequence is 15 residues long. Trimming stripped 0 bases from V and 2 bases from J, with 9 bases between. Germline V lookup: CDR1 SGHRS, CDR2 YFSETQ. CDR3 sequence: CASSLGGKAGNTIYF. The CDR3, as DNA: TGCGCCAGCAGCTTGGGCGGAAAGGCTGGAAACACCATATATTTT.

The chain combines TRBV5-6 with TRBJ1-3; D gene uncertain. CDR1 is SGHDT, CDR2 YYEEEE, per germline. The length of the CDR3 is 11 residues. The germline V and J ends were trimmed by 1 base and 5 bases, with 1 base remaining between them. CDR3 DNA sequence: TGTGCCAGCAGCTTGAGAAACACCATATATTTT. It translates to CASSLRNTIYF.

The chain has TRBV10-1 and TRBJ1-6; D uncertain. Trimming removed 6 bases from V and 6 bases from J, with 12 bases in between. The CDR3 totals 14 residues. Germline lookup yields CDR1 WNHNN and CDR2 SYGVQD (reference sequence). The CDR3 bases are TGCGCCAGCAGCCAAGATCCGGTTAATTCACCCCTCCACTTT. This sequence encodes CASSQDPVNSPLHF.

The chain couples TRBV15 to TRBJ1-1; 7 bases match TRBD1. Germline assignment: CDR1 LNHNV and CDR2 YYDKDF (reference sequence). CDR3 length equals 15 residues. Losses at the gene ends were 1 base for V and 1 base for J; bases not matched to a gene: 3. CDR3 sequence reads: CATSRGRGQNTEAFF. CDR3 in DNA: TGTGCCACCAGCAGAGGAAGGGGGCAGAACACTGAAGCTTTCTTT.

This rearrangement joins TRBV5-1 to TRBJ2-5; 7 bases match TRBD2. Germline loops: CDR1 SGHRS, CDR2 YFSETQ. The CDR3 is 15 amino acids. The V and J ends lost 6 bases and 2 bases, in that order; junction bases with no gene match: 10. CDR3 nucleotides: TGCGCCAGCACCCTATTGGCTAGCGGACAAGAGACCCAGTACTTC. It is translated as CASTLLASGQETQYF.

V is TRBV19 and J is TRBJ1-4; D is undetermined. The CDR3 runs 14 residues. The germline CDR1 and CDR2 sequences are LNHDA and SQIVND (reference sequence). V was pared by 11 bases and J by 5 bases, with 18 bases between. CDR3: CAARNTNGNEKLFF. DNA for the CDR3: TGTGCCGCACGGAACACCAATGGGAATGAAAAACTGTTTTTT. The variable domain in full, completed from reference TRBV19 and TRBJ1-4, reads DGGITQSPKYLFRKEGQNVTLSCEQNLNHDAMYWYRQDPGQGLRLIYYSQIVNDFQKGDIAEGYSVSREKKESFPLTVTSAQKNPTAFYLCAARNTNGNEKLFFGSGTQLSVL.

The V gene is TRBV6-6, the J gene TRBJ2-6, with 7 bases identical to TRBD1. The CDR3 totals 15 residues. J gave up 2 bases and V 4 bases, and 2 bases lay outside the gene matches. In germline, CDR1 is MNHNY, CDR2 SVGAGI (reference sequence). The CDR3 sequence is CASSSGQAGANVLTF. CDR3 DNA: TGTGCCAGCAGTTCCGGACAGGCTGGGGCCAACGTCCTGACTTTC.

The genes are TRBV11-3 and TRBJ1-1; D uncertain. The germline V and J ends were trimmed by 5 bases and 1 base, with 11 bases remaining between them. This CDR3 spans 14 amino acids. The germline CDR1 and CDR2 sequences are SGHNT and YENEEA. CDR3 nucleotide sequence: TGTGCCAGCAGCGATCCCGGGCCGAACACTGAAGCTTTCTTT. Its translation: CASSDPGPNTEAFF.

CDR3 sequence reads: CASSWKGIGDTQYF. Written as DNA, the CDR3 is TGCGCCAGCAGCTGGAAGGGGATAGGAGATACGCAGTATTTT. This chain joins TRBV5-1 and TRBJ2-3; TRBD1 is a possible D gene (5 bases). The length of the CDR3 is 14 residues. CDR1 is SGHRS and CDR2 is YFSETQ in the germline V gene. The V end was cut by 3 bases, the J end by 5 bases, with 13 bases between.

This sequence joins TRBV5-6 and TRBJ1-5; D is unclear. Germline CDR1 is SGHDT and CDR2 is YYEEEE. V was trimmed by 3 bases and J by 4 bases, leaving 8 bases between them. The CDR3 contains 13 residues. In DNA form, the CDR3 reads TGTGCCAGCAGCTATAAGCCTAATCAGCCCCAGCATTTT. Translation gives CASSYKPNQPQHF.

The rearrangement links TRBV5-6 to TRBJ1-2; tentatively, D is TRBD1 (6 bases). V was trimmed by 2 bases and J by 7 bases, leaving 12 bases between them. The CDR3 length is 13 residues. CDR1 and CDR2 from the germline V gene are SGHDT and YYEEEE. The CDR3 nucleotides are TGTGCCAGCAGCTTTTGGGGGGCGATTGGCTACACCTTC. It is translated as CASSFWGAIGYTF.

This clone appeared once. V gene TRBV18 combines with J gene TRBJ2-5, with 11 nucleotides matching TRBD1. V was pared by 4 bases and J by 2 bases, with 9 bases of the junction left unmatched. The CDR3 length is 17 residues. Germline V gives CDR1 KGHSH, CDR2 LQKENI. The CDR3, as DNA: TGTGCCAGCTCACTCATGAAGGACAGGGGGCGTCAAGAGACCCAGTACTTC. Translated: CASSLMKDRGRQETQYF. Based on the CDR3 plus reference TRBV18 and TRBJ2-5, the full variable domain is NAGVMQNPRHLVRRRGQEARLRCSPMKGHSHVYWYRQLPEEGLKFMVYLQKENIIDESGMPKERFSAEFPKEGPSILRIQQVVRGDSAAYFCASSLMKDRGRQETQYFGPGTRLLVL.

The J gene is TRBJ2-7, the V gene TRBV6-5, with 9 bases fitting TRBD1. Germline V gene lookup returns CDR1 MNHEY and CDR2 SVGAGI. The CDR3 consists of 14 residues. V was clipped by 5 bases and J by 2 bases; unmatched bases: 4. The CDR3 DNA sequence: TGTGCCAGCAGTCGGGACAGGGAGACCTACGAGCAGTACTTC. This encodes CASSRDRETYEQYF.

The chain carries TRBV7-8 and TRBJ1-1; the D gene is possibly TRBD1 (6 bases). V gave up 3 bases and J gave up 4 bases, with 15 bases separating them. Germline lookup yields CDR1 SGHVS and CDR2 FQNEAQ. This CDR3 spans 15 amino acids. The DNA of the CDR3 is TGTGCCAGCAGCTTGTCCGCCGGGGGGGCCACTGAAGCTTTCTTT. Its protein product is CASSLSAGGATEAFF.

This sequence joins TRBV6-6 and TRBJ2-2; D gene uncertain. V was pared by 7 bases and J by 2 bases, with 11 bases between. The CDR3 has 14 amino acids. From germline, CDR1 is MNHNY and CDR2 SVGAGI (reference sequence). CDR3 protein: CASISADNTGELFF. In nucleotides, the CDR3 is TGTGCCAGCATTTCAGCAGACAACACCGGGGAGCTGTTTTTT.

V gene TRBV7-9 combines with J gene TRBJ2-2; no clear D gene. CDR3 size: 16 residues. Germline CDR1 and CDR2: SEHNR and FQNEAQ (reference sequence). Trimming cost V 3 bases and J 1 base, with 12 bases left between them. The CDR3 DNA reads TGTGCCAGCAGCTTCGGAGTCAGGATGAACACCGGGGAGCTGTTTTTT. It specifies CASSFGVRMNTGELFF. The variable domain in full, completed from reference TRBV7-9 and TRBJ2-2, reads DTGVSQNPRHKITKRGQNVTFRCDPISEHNRLYWYRQTLGQGPEFLTYFQNEAQLEKSRLLSDRFSAERPKGSFSTLEIQRTEQGDSAMYLCASSFGVRMNTGELFFGEGSRLTVL.

In this sample, this clone turned up a few times. This rearrangement joins TRBV4-1 to TRBJ2-3; weak D call: TRBD2 (5 bases). Per the germline V gene, CDR1 is MGHRA and CDR2 is YSYEKL. The V gene lost 4 bases and the J gene lost 1 base, with 18 bases spanning the gap. The CDR3 contains 17 residues. Here the CDR3 DNA reads TGCGCCAGCAGCCCTTCTCAGCGGCCCTCACGCACAGATACGCAGTATTTT. This codes for CASSPSQRPSRTDTQYF.

The chain has TRBV6-5 and TRBJ1-2; D is ambiguous. The CDR3 has 15 residues. The germline V and J ends were trimmed by 6 bases and 3 bases, with 17 bases remaining between them. Germline V gene data show CDR1 as MNHEY and CDR2 as SVGAGI. In nucleotides, the CDR3 is TGTGCCAGCAGACCTAACAGATTACGGGACTATGGCTACACCTTC. Its translation is CASRPNRLRDYGYTF.

This chain uses TRBV20-1 with TRBJ2-7; 8 bases are a match to TRBD1. Germline loops: CDR1 DFQATT, CDR2 SNEGSKA (reference sequence). J gave up 5 bases and V 7 bases, and 4 bases lay outside the gene matches. This CDR3 has 11 amino acids. In DNA, the CDR3 is TGCAGTGTTACGACAGGGGACGAGCAGTACTTC. Amino acids: CSVTTGDEQYF.

The V gene is TRBV5-1, the J gene TRBJ1-6, with D maybe TRBD1 (6 bases). CDR1 and CDR2 from the germline V gene are SGHRS and YFSETQ. The CDR3 is 13 residues long. Trimming removed 5 bases at V and 7 bases at J, with 10 bases between. CDR3 loop: CASRGRGNSPLHF. The CDR3 nucleotides are TGCGCCAGCAGGGGCAGGGGCAATTCACCCCTCCACTTT.

The chain combines TRBV6-6 with TRBJ2-7, with 9 nucleotides matching TRBD1. The V segment lost 6 bases and the J segment 2 bases; nucleotides outside the gene matches: 8. The CDR3 runs 15 residues. CDR1 is MNHNY, CDR2 SVGAGI, per germline (reference sequence). For the CDR3, the DNA is TGTGCCAGCAGGGGACAGGGTATCGTAACCTACGAGCAGTACTTC. It yields the protein CASRGQGIVTYEQYF.